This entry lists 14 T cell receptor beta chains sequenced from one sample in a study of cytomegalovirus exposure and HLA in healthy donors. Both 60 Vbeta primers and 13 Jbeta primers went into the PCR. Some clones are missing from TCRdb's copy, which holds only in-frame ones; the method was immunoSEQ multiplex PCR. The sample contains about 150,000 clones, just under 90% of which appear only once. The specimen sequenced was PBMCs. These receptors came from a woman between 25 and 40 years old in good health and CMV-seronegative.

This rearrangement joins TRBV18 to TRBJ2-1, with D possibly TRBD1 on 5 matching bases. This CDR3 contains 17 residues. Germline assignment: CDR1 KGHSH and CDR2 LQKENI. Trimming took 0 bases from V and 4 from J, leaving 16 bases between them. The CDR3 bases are TGTGCCAGCTCACCACCGTTGACAGCAAATACATACAATGAGCAGTTCTTC. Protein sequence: CASSPPLTANTYNEQFF.

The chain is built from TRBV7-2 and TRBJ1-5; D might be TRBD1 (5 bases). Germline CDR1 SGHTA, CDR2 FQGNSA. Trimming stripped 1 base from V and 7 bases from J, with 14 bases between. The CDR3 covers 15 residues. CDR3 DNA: TGTGCCAGCAGCTTAGTGGGGCTATACGGCCAGCCCCAGCATTTT. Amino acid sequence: CASSLVGLYGQPQHF.

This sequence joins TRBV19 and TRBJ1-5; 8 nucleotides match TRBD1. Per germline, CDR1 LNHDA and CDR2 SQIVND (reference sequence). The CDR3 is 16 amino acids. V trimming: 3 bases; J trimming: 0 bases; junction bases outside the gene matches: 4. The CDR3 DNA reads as TGTGCCAGTAGTATCCGACAGGGGAATAGCAATCAGCCCCAGCATTTT. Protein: CASSIRQGNSNQPQHF.

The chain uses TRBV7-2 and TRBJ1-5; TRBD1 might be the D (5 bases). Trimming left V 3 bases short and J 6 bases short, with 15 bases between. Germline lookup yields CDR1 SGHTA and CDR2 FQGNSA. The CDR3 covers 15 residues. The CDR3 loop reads CASSFPGLGGQPQHF. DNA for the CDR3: TGTGCCAGCAGCTTCCCGGGACTCGGAGGTCAGCCCCAGCATTTT.

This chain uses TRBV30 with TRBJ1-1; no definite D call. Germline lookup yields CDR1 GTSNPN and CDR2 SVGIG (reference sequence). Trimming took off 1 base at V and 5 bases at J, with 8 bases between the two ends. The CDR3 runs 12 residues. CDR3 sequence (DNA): TGTGCCTGGAGTGCCGTAGTAACTGAAGCTTTCTTT. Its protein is CAWSAVVTEAFF.

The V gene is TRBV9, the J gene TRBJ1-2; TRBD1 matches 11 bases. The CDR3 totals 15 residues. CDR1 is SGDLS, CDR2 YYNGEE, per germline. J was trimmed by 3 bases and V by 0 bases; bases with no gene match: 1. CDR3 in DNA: TGTGCCAGCAGCGTAGGGACAGGGGGCGACTATGGCTACACCTTC. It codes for CASSVGTGGDYGYTF.

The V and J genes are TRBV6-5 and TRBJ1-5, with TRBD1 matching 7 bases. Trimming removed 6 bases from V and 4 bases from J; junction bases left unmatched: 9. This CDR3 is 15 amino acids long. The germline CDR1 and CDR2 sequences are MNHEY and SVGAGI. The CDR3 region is CASSMFGTANQPQHF. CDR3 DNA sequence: TGTGCCAGCAGCATGTTCGGGACAGCGAATCAGCCCCAGCATTTT.

CDR3 region: CASSIAGAPLNQPQHF. CDR3 DNA sequence: TGTGCCAGTAGTATAGCAGGGGCGCCCCTCAATCAGCCCCAGCATTTT. The V and J genes are TRBV19 and TRBJ1-5, with D possibly matching TRBD1 (6 bases). Germline-derived CDR1 and CDR2 are LNHDA and SQIVND (reference sequence). This CDR3 comprises 16 residues. V lost 1 base and J lost 3, with 13 bases in between.

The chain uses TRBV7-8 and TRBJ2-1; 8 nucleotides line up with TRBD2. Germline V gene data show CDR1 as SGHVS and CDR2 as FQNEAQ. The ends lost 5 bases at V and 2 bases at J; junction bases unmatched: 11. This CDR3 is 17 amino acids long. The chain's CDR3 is CASSPPRVAGTYNEQFF. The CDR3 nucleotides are TGTGCCAGCAGCCCCCCCCGGGTAGCGGGAACCTACAATGAGCAGTTCTTC.

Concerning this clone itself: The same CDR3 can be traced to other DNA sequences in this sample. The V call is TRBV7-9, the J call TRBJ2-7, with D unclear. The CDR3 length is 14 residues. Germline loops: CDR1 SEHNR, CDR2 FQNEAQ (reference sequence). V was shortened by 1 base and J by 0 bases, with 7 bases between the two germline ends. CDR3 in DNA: TGTGCCAGCAGCTTAGACAGAACCTCCTACGAGCAGTACTTC. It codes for CASSLDRTSYEQYF.

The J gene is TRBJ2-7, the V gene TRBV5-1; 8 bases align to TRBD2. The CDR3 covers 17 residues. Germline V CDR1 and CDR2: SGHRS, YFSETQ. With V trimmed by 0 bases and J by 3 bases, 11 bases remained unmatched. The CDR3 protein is CASSLAGQASGSYEQYF. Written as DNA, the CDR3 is TGCGCCAGCAGCTTGGCCGGGCAGGCGAGCGGGAGCTACGAGCAGTACTTC.

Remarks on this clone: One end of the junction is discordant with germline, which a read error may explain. In DNA, the CDR3 is TGTTCCAGCAGGCCGGAGGGGGGGTGGGCTTTCTTT. Protein: CSSRPEGGWAFF. V and J are TRBV7-9 and TRBJ1-1, with D perhaps matching TRBD1 (6 bases). Germline V lookup: CDR1 SEHNR, CDR2 FQNEAQ (reference sequence). The CDR3 has 12 amino acids.

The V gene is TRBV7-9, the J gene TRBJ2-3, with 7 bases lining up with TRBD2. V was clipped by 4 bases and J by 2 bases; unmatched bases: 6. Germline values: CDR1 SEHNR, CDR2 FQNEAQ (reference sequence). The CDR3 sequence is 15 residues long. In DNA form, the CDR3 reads TGTGCCAGCAGCTCAAGACTAGCTACCACAGATACGCAGTATTTT. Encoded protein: CASSSRLATTDTQYF.

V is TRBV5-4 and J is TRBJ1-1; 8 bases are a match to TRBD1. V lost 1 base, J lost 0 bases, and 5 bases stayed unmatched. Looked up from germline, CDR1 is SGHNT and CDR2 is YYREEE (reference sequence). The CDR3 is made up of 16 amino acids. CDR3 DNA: TGTGCCAGCAGCTTGTGGCAGGGGGCCTTGAACACTGAAGCTTTCTTT. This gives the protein CASSLWQGALNTEAFF.